This entry features one T cell receptor (beta chain) sequence. Produced via immunoSEQ multiplex PCR; TCRdb's table is partial and in-frame only. The sample has about 360,000 clones, about 86% seen once. Germline V gene sequence: CDR1 LGHNT, CDR2 FRNRAP. This CDR3 has 17 amino acids. V dropped 0 bases and J dropped 0 bases, with 12 bases sitting between them. The sample comes from a study of blood T cell repertoires in COVID-19. The wider study: The analysed material was cDNA or gDNA that came from T cells, B-cell-depleted T cells, or PBMCs.

The Seattle patients joined while their infection was active and were tracked longitudinally afterward. The J gene is TRBJ1-3, the V gene TRBV12-5; D ambiguous. The sample was peripheral blood. This TCR was sampled from a woman aged 55-69 years with COVID-19, enrolled during active disease. The CDR3 DNA sequence: TGTGCTAGTGGTTTGGTACTGGGCAGTTTCTCTGGAAACACCATATATTTT. Protein product: CASGLVLGSFSGNTIYF. The full variable domain, rest sourced from reference TRBV12-5 and TRBJ1-3, is DARVTQTPRHKVTEMGQEVTMRCQPILGHNTVFWYRQTMMQGLELLAYFRNRAPLDDSGMPKDRFSAEMPDATLATLKIQPSEPRDSAVYFCASGLVLGSFSGNTIYFGEGSWLTVV.